This T cell receptor (beta chain) was retrieved from a study of naive and memory T cell subsets. This clonotype was counted between two and nine times. No antigen is known for it. The ends were cut back, 8 bases at V and 7 bases at J, with 17 bases in the middle. The CDR3 consists of 13 residues. Germline CDR1 is SNHLY and CDR2 is FYNNEI. Both TRBC1 and TRBC2 were covered by a beta constant-region primer of two equimolar oligonucleotides. Ligated cDNA was amplified by four rounds of PCR with nested alpha and beta constant-region primers and SP2. In TCRdb, the UMI-ligation and nested PCR reads were re-called with MiXCR into one record per CDR3 protein. The top ten clones hold approximately 0.14% of a sample with 98,000 or so distinct CDR3 sequences, 11% of them seen once. Findings of the study overall: Possibly reflecting memory cells re-expressing CD45RA, a few larger clonotypes occurred in naive repertoires, especially CD8.

Sample: naive CD4+ T cells from blood. This chain links TRBV2 with TRBJ1-2, with a weak D call TRBD1 (6 bases). This receptor was identified in a human donor in good health. The CDR3 nucleotides are TGTGCCAGCGAGATCCGGGACACTGGTGGCTACACCTTC. Translating it yields CASEIRDTGGYTF.